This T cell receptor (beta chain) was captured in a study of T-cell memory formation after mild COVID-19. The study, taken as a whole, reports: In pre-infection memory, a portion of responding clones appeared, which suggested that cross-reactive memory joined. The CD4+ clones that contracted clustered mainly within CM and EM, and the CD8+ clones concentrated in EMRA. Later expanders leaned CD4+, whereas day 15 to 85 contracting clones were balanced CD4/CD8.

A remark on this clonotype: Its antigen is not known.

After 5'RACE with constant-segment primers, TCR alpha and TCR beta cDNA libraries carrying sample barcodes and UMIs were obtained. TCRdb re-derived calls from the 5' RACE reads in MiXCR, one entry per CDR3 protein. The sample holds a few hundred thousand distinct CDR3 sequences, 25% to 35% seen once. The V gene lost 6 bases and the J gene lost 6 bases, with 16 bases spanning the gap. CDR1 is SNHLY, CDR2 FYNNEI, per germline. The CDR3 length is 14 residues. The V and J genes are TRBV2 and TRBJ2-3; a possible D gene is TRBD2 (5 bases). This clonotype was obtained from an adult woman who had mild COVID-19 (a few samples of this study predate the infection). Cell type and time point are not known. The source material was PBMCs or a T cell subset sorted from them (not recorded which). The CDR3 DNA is TGTGCCAGCAGGGTGAGGGTCGTGGGGGATACGCAGTATTTT. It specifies CASRVRVVGDTQYF.